One and the same sample provided the 8 T cell receptor beta chains below, sequenced in a study of blood T cell repertoires in COVID-19. The protocol was immunoSEQ multiplex PCR, while the TCRdb copy is restricted to in-frame clones and leaves out a portion. The sample lists 300,000 to 400,000 clones; 85% to 90% were seen once. Sample: peripheral blood. The source of these receptors is a woman aged 30 to 39 with COVID-19, enrolled during active disease.

This clone has only one observation. V is TRBV5-6 and J is TRBJ1-4; the match to TRBD1 covers 11 bases. V dropped 4 bases and J dropped 4; count of bases not matched to a gene: 3. The CDR3 loop spans 15 amino acids. Germline CDR1 and CDR2: SGHDT and YYEEEE. The CDR3 loop is CASSGQGAYNEKLFF. The DNA for the CDR3 is TGTGCCAGCAGCGGACAGGGGGCCTATAATGAAAAACTGTTTTTT. The complete variable domain, with remaining parts taken from reference TRBV5-6 and TRBJ1-4, reads DAGVTQSPTHLIKTRGQQVTLRCSPKSGHDTVSWYQQALGQGPQFIFQYYEEEERQRGNFPDRFSGHQFPNYSSELNVNALLLGDSALYLCASSGQGAYNEKLFFGSGTQLSVL.

The V gene is TRBV11-2, the J gene TRBJ1-1, with 9 bases matching TRBD1. V trimming: 1 base; J trimming: 2 bases; junction bases outside the gene matches: 5. This CDR3 has 16 residues. CDR1 and CDR2 from the germline V gene are SGHAT and FQNNGV. In DNA, the CDR3 is TGTGCCAGCAGCTTAGTAGGTACAGGGGGCAACACTGAAGCTTTCTTT. Translation gives CASSLVGTGGNTEAFF.

The chain is built from TRBV11-2 and TRBJ2-3, with TRBD2 matching 7 bases. The CDR3 is made up of 16 amino acids. V dropped 3 bases and J dropped 4; count of bases not matched to a gene: 10. Germline assignment: CDR1 SGHAT and CDR2 FQNNGV. CDR3 in DNA: TGTGCCAGCAGCTTCGTTTCGGGGAGGGCCTCAGATACGCAGTATTTT. Protein: CASSFVSGRASDTQYF.

The gene calls are TRBV19 and TRBJ2-3, with 7 bases fitting TRBD2. After removal of 4 bases from V and 0 bases from J, the junction contained 1 base not matched to a gene. The CDR3 covers 14 residues. Germline V gene lookup returns CDR1 LNHDA and CDR2 SQIVND (reference sequence). The CDR3 DNA follows: TGTGCCAGTAGTAGCGGGAGTAGCACAGATACGCAGTATTTT. Protein sequence: CASSSGSSTDTQYF.

The J gene is TRBJ1-1, the V gene TRBV11-2; 8 bases agree with TRBD1. This CDR3 spans 15 amino acids. Per germline, CDR1 SGHAT and CDR2 FQNNGV. Trimming cost V 5 bases and J 4 bases; bases outside gene matches: 9. The CDR3 is CASSRIRGRSTEAFF. In DNA, the CDR3 is TGTGCCAGCAGCCGCATCAGGGGGCGATCCACTGAAGCTTTCTTT.

The rearrangement joins TRBV5-4 to TRBJ1-2, with TRBD1 matching over 7 bases. The germline gives CDR1 SGHNT, CDR2 YYREEE (reference sequence). The CDR3 consists of 17 residues. J gave up 4 bases and V 5 bases, and 17 bases lay outside the gene matches. The CDR3 loop is CASSTARGANLVYGYTF. The CDR3 region has the DNA TGTGCCAGCAGTACCGCCAGGGGGGCGAACCTTGTCTATGGCTACACCTTC.

This clone was detected once. The rearrangement links TRBV2 to TRBJ1-6; a possible D gene is TRBD1 (6 bases). The germline V gene has CDR1 SNHLY and CDR2 FYNNEI. CDR3 length: 17 residues. V lost 6 bases, J lost 0 bases, and 15 bases lay in between. The DNA of the CDR3 is TGTGCCAGCAGGGCCGACAGGAGAAGCTCCTATAATTCACCCCTCCACTTT. This translates into CASRADRRSSYNSPLHF.

CDR3 sequence: CASSHRGASGAAYNEQFF. The CDR3, as DNA: TGTGCCAGCAGCCACCGGGGGGCTAGCGGGGCAGCCTACAATGAGCAGTTCTTC. The chain joins TRBV3-1 (or the pseudogene TRBV3-2) to TRBJ2-1, with 9 bases aligning to TRBD2. The V gene end was trimmed by 3 bases and the J gene end by 2 bases; junction bases not matched to a gene: 11. The germline CDR1 and CDR2 sequences are LGHDT and YNNKEL (reference sequence). The CDR3 length is 18 residues.